What follows are 13 T cell receptor beta chains derived from one specimen sequenced in a study of graft-versus-host responses after intestinal transplantation. Their target antigens are unknown. Generated by immunoSEQ multiplex PCR, the TCRdb table keeps only in-frame clones and is missing some. This sample carries approximately 89,000 clones, roughly 92% of them seen once, and the ten largest clones take 0.15% to 0.2%. Sample: unstimulated CD4+ T cells sorted from spleen or lymph node cells, taken before intestinal transplant. Every receptor here comes from a human donor who received an intestinal transplant.

This CDR3 reads CASSPSGGKDYGYTF. The CDR3 region has the DNA TGTGCCAGCAGCCCATCCGGGGGTAAGGACTATGGCTACACCTTC. This rearrangement joins TRBV13 to TRBJ1-2; D is possibly TRBD1 (5 bases). Trimming removed 5 bases from V and 3 bases from J, with 16 bases in between. Germline values: CDR1 PRHDT, CDR2 FYEKMQ (reference sequence). The CDR3 sequence is 15 residues long.

The chain recombines TRBV30 with TRBJ2-3; maybe TRBD2 (6 bases). Germline loops: CDR1 GTSNPN, CDR2 SVGIG (reference sequence). This CDR3 comprises 15 residues. Deletions cut 5 bases from V and 1 base from J, with 16 bases between. CDR3 amino acids: CAWGFRDSRTDTQYF. The CDR3 nucleotides read TGTGCCTGGGGGTTCCGGGACTCTCGCACAGATACGCAGTATTTT.

The genes are TRBV29-1 and TRBJ2-3, with 9 bases that match TRBD1. Germline CDR1 SQVTM, CDR2 ANQGSEA. The CDR3 is made up of 15 amino acids. J lost 4 bases, V lost 1 base, and 6 bases had no gene match. DNA of the CDR3: TGCAGCGTTGAAGTCTGGGACAGGGCGCCAGATACGCAGTATTTT. Encoded protein: CSVEVWDRAPDTQYF.

The rearrangement uses TRBV15 and TRBJ1-6; D is unclear. The CDR3 consists of 15 residues. CDR1 LNHNV and CDR2 YYDKDF come from the germline V gene (reference sequence). V was pared by 0 bases and J by 7 bases, with 10 bases between. The DNA for the CDR3 is TGTGCCACCAGCAGAGATGGCAATTCAAATTCACCCCTCCACTTT. Amino acids: CATSRDGNSNSPLHF.

This clone was counted once. The chain combines TRBV5-1 with TRBJ1-4; 7 bases agree with TRBD1. CDR1 and CDR2 from the germline V gene are SGHRS and YFSETQ. The CDR3 extends over 14 amino acids. The ends lost 5 bases at V and 8 bases at J; junction bases unmatched: 9. CDR3 amino acids: CASRRTGADEKLFF. The CDR3 nucleotides read TGCGCCAGCAGACGAACAGGGGCGGACGAAAAACTGTTTTTT.

The CDR3 nucleotides are TGTGCCACCAGCAGACGTACGGGAACCTACGAGCAGTACTTC. It translates to CATSRRTGTYEQYF. This sequence joins TRBV15 and TRBJ2-7, with a possible D match to TRBD2 (5 bases). The V gene lost 2 bases and the J gene lost 2 bases, with 10 bases spanning the gap. Germline V lookup: CDR1 LNHNV, CDR2 YYDKDF (reference sequence). The CDR3 length is 14 residues.

The chain employs TRBV11-2 and TRBJ1-1; D not certain. The CDR3 has 14 amino acids. The V end was cut by 4 bases, the J end by 4 bases, with 13 bases between. Germline lookup yields CDR1 SGHAT and CDR2 FQNNGV. The CDR3 DNA is TGTGCCAGCAGCTCAGGACGCCGGGGCACTGAAGCTTTCTTT. Its translation: CASSSGRRGTEAFF.

The chain is built from TRBV30 and TRBJ2-7; D is unresolved. V gave up 1 base and J gave up 3 bases, with 4 bases separating them. Germline assignment: CDR1 GTSNPN and CDR2 SVGIG (reference sequence). This CDR3 has 11 residues. As DNA, the CDR3 is TGTGCCTGGAGTGCTAACTACGAGCAGTACTTC. As protein: CAWSANYEQYF.

This clone was seen a single time. The rearrangement joins TRBV28 to TRBJ1-4; 9 bases are shared with TRBD1. Losses at the gene ends were 5 bases for V and 0 bases for J; bases not matched to a gene: 7. CDR1 MDHEN and CDR2 SYDVKM come from the germline V gene. This CDR3 has 17 amino acids. The CDR3 loop reads CASSTLDRGATNEKLFF. CDR3 DNA sequence: TGTGCCAGCAGTACCTTGGACAGGGGAGCAACTAATGAAAAACTGTTTTTT.

The chain uses TRBV27 and TRBJ2-6, with D possibly being TRBD2 (5 bases). V lost 8 bases and J 0 bases, leaving 11 bases between the germline ends. The length of the CDR3 is 15 residues. Per germline, CDR1 MNHEY and CDR2 SMNVEV (reference sequence). The CDR3, as DNA: TGTGCCAGCGGACTTCTGGTCTCTGGGGCCAACGTCCTGACTTTC. It yields the protein CASGLLVSGANVLTF. Variable domain in full (rest from reference TRBV27 and TRBJ2-6): EAQVTQNPRYLITVTGKKLTVTCSQNMNHEYMSWYRQDPGLGLRQIYYSMNVEVTDKGDVPEGYKVSRKEKRNFPLILESPSPNQTSLYFCASGLLVSGANVLTFGAGSRLTVL.

A single count supports this clone. The chain carries TRBV6-5 and TRBJ2-7, with a tentative D call TRBD2 (6 bases). Germline CDR1 is MNHEY and CDR2 is SVGAGI. With 6 bases removed from V and 1 base from J, the gap between germline ends came to 13 bases. The CDR3 is 14 amino acids. CDR3 protein: CASSSRRESYEQYF. CDR3 in DNA: TGTGCCAGCAGCTCGCGACGGGAGTCCTACGAGCAGTACTTC.

The V call is TRBV6-1, the J call TRBJ2-7, with D possibly being TRBD2 (6 bases). CDR3 size: 12 residues. Germline lookup yields CDR1 MNHNS and CDR2 SASEGT. Trimming shortened V by 11 bases and J by 2 bases, and 13 bases separated the two germline ends. CDR3 residues: CAGAGTAYEQYF. The CDR3, as DNA: TGTGCCGGAGCCGGGACTGCCTACGAGCAGTACTTC.

The V call is TRBV4-2, the J call TRBJ1-1; D remains unclear. CDR1 is LGHNA and CDR2 is YNFKEQ in the germline V gene. V was trimmed by 1 base and J by 1 base, leaving 10 bases between them. The CDR3 extends over 15 amino acids. The CDR3 nucleotides read TGTGCCAGCAGCCAAGGGTCGGGAGGGAACACTGAAGCTTTCTTT. This codes for CASSQGSGGNTEAFF.